One and the same sample provided the 25 T cell receptor beta chains below, sequenced in a study of Graves' ophthalmopathy and Graves' hyperthyroidism. RNA transcripts yielded amplified TCR beta CDR3 regions. RT-PCR was first run with HTBI primers, then multiplex PCR in a second round. TCRdb independently ran MiXCR on the multiplex PCR reads; one entry per CDR3 protein. The data contain about 220,000 distinct CDR3 sequences, around a fifth of them singletons. The sequencing input was peripheral blood. The receptors derive from a woman in her forties or fifties with Graves' ophthalmopathy.

This clonotype was recorded a few times. The V gene is TRBV12-3 or TRBV12-4, the J gene TRBJ1-1; 7 bases agree with TRBD1. The ends lost 6 bases at V and 1 base at J; junction bases unmatched: 8. There are 15 residues in the CDR3. In nucleotides, the CDR3 is TGTGCCAGCAGCCAGACAGGGCTTAAGAACACTGAAGCTTTCTTT. It encodes CASSQTGLKNTEAFF.

This rearrangement joins TRBV19 to TRBJ2-5, with D perhaps matching TRBD1 or TRBD2 (6 bases each). There are 15 residues in the CDR3. V lost 3 bases, J lost 3 bases, and 14 bases lay in between. Germline V lookup: CDR1 LNHDA, CDR2 SQIVND (reference sequence). Here the CDR3 reads CASSILGGAEETQYF. As DNA, the CDR3 is TGTGCCAGTAGTATTTTGGGGGGCGCGGAAGAGACCCAGTACTTC.

This clonotype was recorded at least ten times. V gene TRBV28 combines with J gene TRBJ1-6; D unclear. Germline V gene sequence: CDR1 MDHEN, CDR2 SYDVKM. V was pared by 3 bases and J by 6 bases, with 9 bases between. The CDR3 loop spans 14 amino acids. The CDR3 DNA reads TGTGCCAGCAGTTTCGGGAGGATTAATTCACCCCTCCACTTT. Translation gives CASSFGRINSPLHF. The variable domain in full, with the rest retrieved from reference TRBV28 and TRBJ1-6, is DVKVTQSSRYLVKRTGEKVFLECVQDMDHENMFWYRQDPGLGLRLIYFSYDVKMKEKGDIPEGYSVSREKKERFSLILESASTNQTSMYLCASSFGRINSPLHFGNGTRLTVT.

In its sample, this clonotype was seen many times. The rearrangement links TRBV11-2 to TRBJ2-2; TRBD1 matches at 9 bases. The CDR3 loop spans 16 amino acids. After removal of 2 bases from V and 7 bases from J, the junction contained 8 bases not matched to a gene. The germline V gene has CDR1 SGHAT and CDR2 FQNNGV. The CDR3 is CASSLSPGQGRGELFF. CDR3 nucleotide sequence: TGTGCCAGCAGCTTATCACCTGGACAGGGGCGCGGGGAGCTGTTTTTT. The whole variable domain, remainder taken from reference TRBV11-2 and TRBJ2-2, is EAGVAQSPRYKIIEKRQSVAFWCNPISGHATLYWYQQILGQGPKLLIQFQNNGVVDDSQLPKDRFSAERLKGVDSTLKIQPAKLEDSAVYLCASSLSPGQGRGELFFGEGSRLTVL.

Ten or more counts support this clonotype. V and J are TRBV11-2 and TRBJ2-5; possibly TRBD1 for D (5 bases). The CDR3 is made up of 14 amino acids. Germline V gene data show CDR1 as SGHAT and CDR2 as FQNNGV. Trimming shortened V by 4 bases and J by 5 bases, and 14 bases separated the two germline ends. CDR3 sequence: CASSSRQRLETQYF. Written as DNA, the CDR3 is TGTGCCAGCAGCTCCCGACAGCGATTGGAGACCCAGTACTTC.

This clonotype was found many times. The rearrangement joins TRBV30 to TRBJ1-3; D not certain. The CDR3 totals 13 residues. Germline lookup yields CDR1 GTSNPN and CDR2 SVGIG (reference sequence). Between the trimmed V and J ends, which lost 1 base and 0 bases, there was a span of 4 bases. CDR3 coding DNA: TGTGCCTGGAGTGAAGACTCTGGAAACACCATATATTTT. This gives the protein CAWSEDSGNTIYF.

This clonotype came up a few times. The chain carries TRBV4-1 and TRBJ1-1, with D tentatively TRBD1 (6 bases). The CDR3 has 18 amino acids. Germline CDR1 MGHRA, CDR2 YSYEKL. With 0 bases removed from V and 5 bases from J, the gap between germline ends came to 22 bases. The CDR3 loop is CASSQDLEGVGVRTEAFF. The CDR3 DNA follows: TGCGCCAGCAGCCAAGATCTGGAGGGGGTCGGGGTAAGAACTGAAGCTTTCTTT.

This clonotype was counted only a few times. The V gene is TRBV4-1, the J gene TRBJ2-7; D not resolved. CDR1 and CDR2 (germline): MGHRA, YSYEKL. V dropped 0 bases and J dropped 6 bases, with 6 bases sitting between them. There are 12 residues in the CDR3. CDR3 bases: TGCGCCAGCAGCCAAGATTCGGTCGAGCAGTACTTC. Protein product: CASSQDSVEQYF.

Many counts were recorded for this clonotype. The chain carries TRBV2 and TRBJ1-5; 10 bases match TRBD1. Per germline, CDR1 SNHLY and CDR2 FYNNEI. J gave up 1 base and V 6 bases, and 12 bases lay outside the gene matches. CDR3 length equals 18 residues. CDR3 nucleotides: TGTGCCAGCAGAACCGGGACAGGGGCCGTTGGAAGCAATCAGCCCCAGCATTTT. Translated, it gives CASRTGTGAVGSNQPQHF.

This clonotype was counted a few times. The J gene is TRBJ2-1, the V gene TRBV20-1; a weak D match, TRBD1 (6 bases). Germline CDR1 DFQATT, CDR2 SNEGSKA (reference sequence). Trimming removed 2 bases from V and 8 bases from J, with 19 bases in between. CDR3 length: 15 amino acids. CDR3 in amino acids: CSARSSTTGSDEQFF. DNA of the CDR3: TGCAGTGCTAGATCCTCAACTACAGGGTCCGATGAGCAGTTCTTC.

This clonotype has a count of ten or more. The J gene is TRBJ2-7, the V gene TRBV6-5; a possible D gene is TRBD2 (5 bases). The V end lost 0 bases, the J end lost 4 bases, and 10 bases lay between the germline ends. CDR3 length: 14 residues. Germline V gene data show CDR1 as MNHEY and CDR2 as SVGAGI. The CDR3 sequence is CASSYSYGLYEQYF. DNA of the CDR3: TGTGCCAGCAGTTACTCCTACGGACTTTACGAGCAGTACTTC.

In this sample, this clonotype turned up many times. The genes are TRBV19 and TRBJ1-2; D uncertain. Germline V gives CDR1 LNHDA, CDR2 SQIVND (reference sequence). CDR3 length equals 14 residues. Trimming removed 8 bases from V and 4 bases from J, with 17 bases in between. CDR3 sequence: CASLSGNQLYGYTF. CDR3 nucleotide sequence: TGTGCCAGTCTCTCCGGGAACCAACTCTATGGCTACACCTTC.

The chain carries TRBV5-5 and TRBJ2-7; possible D gene TRBD2, 5 bases. The V end lost 2 bases, the J end lost 5 bases, and 8 bases lay between the germline ends. CDR1 and CDR2 from the germline V gene are SGHKS and YYEKEE (reference sequence). CDR3 size: 12 residues. This chain's CDR3 is CASSFRGDEQYF. Written as DNA, the CDR3 is TGTGCCAGCAGCTTCCGGGGAGACGAGCAGTACTTC.

This clonotype showed up many times. The genes are TRBV28 and TRBJ1-6; no clear D. Germline CDR1 and CDR2: MDHEN and SYDVKM. The CDR3 is 13 residues long. Trimming removed 5 bases at V and 5 bases at J, with 7 bases between. CDR3 region: CASSPGNNSPLHF. The CDR3 nucleotides are TGTGCCAGCAGTCCCGGAAATAATTCACCCCTCCACTTT.

This clonotype showed up just once. This chain uses TRBV7-9 with TRBJ1-2; D ambiguous. This CDR3 region has 15 residues. V was trimmed by 4 bases and J by 2 bases, leaving 14 bases between them. From germline, CDR1 is SEHNR and CDR2 FQNEAQ (reference sequence). In DNA form, the CDR3 reads TGTGCCAGCAGCTCTACTAGGACCGACAACTATGGCTACACCTTC. Amino acids: CASSSTRTDNYGYTF. The variable domain in full, completed from reference TRBV7-9 and TRBJ1-2, reads DTGVSQNPRHKITKRGQNVTFRCDPISEHNRLYWYRQTLGQGPEFLTYFQNEAQLEKSRLLSDRFSAERPKGSFSTLEIQRTEQGDSAMYLCASSSTRTDNYGYTFGSGTRLTVV.

This clonotype was found many times. The gene calls are TRBV4-1 and TRBJ2-5; 9 bases align to TRBD1. The trim removed 4 bases at V and 5 bases at J, leaving 11 bases unmatched. Germline lookup yields CDR1 MGHRA and CDR2 YSYEKL. This CDR3 is 16 amino acids long. The CDR3 sequence: CASSPLWTGEKETQYF. CDR3 nucleotide sequence: TGCGCCAGCAGCCCCCTATGGACAGGGGAAAAGGAGACCCAGTACTTC.

This clonotype was observed many times. This rearrangement joins TRBV6-1 to TRBJ2-7; D is undetermined. V shed 10 bases and J shed 0 bases, with 16 bases lying between them. Germline V lookup: CDR1 MNHNS, CDR2 SASEGT. The CDR3 contains 14 residues. CDR3 loop: CAIKGGPNSYEQYF. In DNA, the CDR3 is TGTGCCATCAAGGGCGGCCCCAACTCCTACGAGCAGTACTTC.

This sequence joins TRBV5-1 and TRBJ2-7; TRBD2 agrees at 11 bases. The V gene end was trimmed by 5 bases and the J gene end by 4 bases; junction bases not matched to a gene: 14. The CDR3 loop spans 17 amino acids. CDR1 SGHRS and CDR2 YFSETQ come from the germline V gene. The CDR3, as DNA: TGCGCCAGCAGGCGCTCTAGCGGGGGGACGGGGCTATACGAGCAGTACTTC. It specifies CASRRSSGGTGLYEQYF.

Ten or more counts support this clonotype. The CDR3 DNA follows: TGCAGCGTGTCGACAGGGCTTAACTTCTACGAGCAGTACTTC. Its protein is CSVSTGLNFYEQYF. The V and J genes are TRBV29-1 and TRBJ2-7, with TRBD1 matching over 7 bases. J was trimmed by 3 bases and V by 6 bases; bases with no gene match: 11. CDR1 is SQVTM, CDR2 ANQGSEA, per germline. The CDR3 sequence is 14 residues long.

Many counts were recorded for this clonotype. CDR3 nucleotide sequence: TGTGCCAGCAGTTCCGGAAACCATCAGCCCCAGCATTTT. This codes for CASSSGNHQPQHF. The chain recombines TRBV6-5 with TRBJ1-5; D is uncertain. Deletions cut 4 bases from V and 5 bases from J, with 9 bases between. The CDR3 covers 13 residues. Germline V gene lookup returns CDR1 MNHEY and CDR2 SVGAGI.

This clonotype was detected many times. The chain recombines TRBV28 with TRBJ1-2, with D hard to call. Trimming pared 3 bases from V and 2 bases from J, leaving 10 bases between. Germline loops: CDR1 MDHEN, CDR2 SYDVKM. This CDR3 is 14 amino acids long. As DNA, the CDR3 is TGTGCCAGCAGTTTTGTAGGCCAGAACTATGGCTACACCTTC. This sequence encodes CASSFVGQNYGYTF.

This clonotype was seen a few times. The chain carries TRBV4-2 and TRBJ2-2; 8 bases are a match to TRBD1. Germline assignment: CDR1 LGHNA and CDR2 YNFKEQ. This CDR3 spans 18 amino acids. Trimming at V came to 0 bases and at J to 3 bases, leaving 9 bases not matched to a gene. In DNA form, the CDR3 reads TGTGCCAGCAGCCAAGATGTTTTGACAGGGGCGGACACCGGGGAGCTGTTTTTT. This codes for CASSQDVLTGADTGELFF.

The chain couples TRBV7-8 to TRBJ2-7; possibly TRBD2 for D (6 bases). CDR3 length: 15 amino acids. Trimming cost V 7 bases and J 7 bases, with 23 bases left between them. The germline CDR1 and CDR2 sequences are SGHVS and FQNEAQ. CDR3 sequence (DNA): TGTGCCAGCACACCCTCGGCGACGGGAGTATGGGAGCAGTACTTC. It codes for CASTPSATGVWEQYF.

About this clonotype: An end of the junction differs from the germline gene, which may be a read error. The V call is TRBV6-5, the J call TRBJ2-5; D not resolved. Germline V gene lookup returns CDR1 MNHEY and CDR2 SVGAGI. There are 13 residues in the CDR3. CDR3 bases: TGTGCCAGAAGTTTACACTTCCAAGAGACTCAGTACTTC. Its protein is CARSLHFQETQYF.

At least ten counts were recorded for this clonotype. V and J are TRBV12-3 or TRBV12-4 and TRBJ1-1; 7 bases are a match to TRBD1. The CDR3 contains 14 residues. Unmatched junction bases numbered 10, after V lost 5 bases and J lost 7 bases. The CDR3, as DNA: TGTGCCAGCAGTACTACGACAGGGTCGGTTGAAGCTTTCTTT. Its protein is CASSTTTGSVEAFF.